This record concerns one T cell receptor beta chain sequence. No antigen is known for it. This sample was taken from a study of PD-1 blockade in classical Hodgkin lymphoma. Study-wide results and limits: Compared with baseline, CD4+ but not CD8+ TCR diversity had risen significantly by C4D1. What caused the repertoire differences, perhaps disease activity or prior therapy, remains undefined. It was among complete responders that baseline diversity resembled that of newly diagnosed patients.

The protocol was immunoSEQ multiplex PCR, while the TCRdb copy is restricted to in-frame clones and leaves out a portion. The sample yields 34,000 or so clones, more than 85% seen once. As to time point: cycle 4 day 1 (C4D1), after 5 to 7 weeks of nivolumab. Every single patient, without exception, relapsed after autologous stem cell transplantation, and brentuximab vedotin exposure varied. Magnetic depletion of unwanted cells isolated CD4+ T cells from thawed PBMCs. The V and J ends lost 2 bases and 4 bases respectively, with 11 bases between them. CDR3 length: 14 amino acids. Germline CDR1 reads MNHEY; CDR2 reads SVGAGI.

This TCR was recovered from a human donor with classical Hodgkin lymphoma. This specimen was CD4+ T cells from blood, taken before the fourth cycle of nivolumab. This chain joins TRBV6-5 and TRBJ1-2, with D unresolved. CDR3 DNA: TGTGCCAGCAGTTACGTACTGGGGAGCTATGGCTACACCTTC. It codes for CASSYVLGSYGYTF.